A selection of T cell receptor beta chains follows, all from one sample in a study of neurological immune-mediated disorders. TCRdb itself ran the 5' RACE reads through MiXCR, one entry per CDR3 protein. This sample has tens of thousands of distinct CDR3 sequences; around 13% occur once, and the top ten carry around 4.6%. Sequences were obtained from PBMCs. Source of these receptors: a female donor with HTLV-1-associated myelopathy (HAM/TSP). Each CDR3 is given with its conserved first and last residue. The D gene is left open where the match is weak. Some rows have no size entry. The others give once, few or many, or a class for an expanded clone.

clone_size,d_call,v_call,j_call,cdr3_nt,cdr3_aa
NA,TRBD1,TRBV27,TRBJ1-1,TGTGCCAGCAGTTTCATACAGGGGGAAGGGGTTTTCGCTGAAGCTTTCTTT,CASSFIQGEGVFAEAFF
many,NA,TRBV28,TRBJ1-1,TGTGCCAGCAGTCCACTAAGAACGAACACTGAAGCTTTCTTT,CASSPLRTNTEAFF
many,NA,TRBV2,TRBJ1-1,TGTGCCAGCAGTAGGACGGAGACTGAAGCTTTCTTT,CASSRTETEAFF
NA,NA,TRBV9,TRBJ2-5,TGTGCCAGCAGCGTAGATGATGTTTGGGGTAGCCAAGAGACCCAGTACTTC,CASSVDDVWGSQETQYF
many,NA,TRBV29-1,TRBJ2-3,TGCAGCGTTGCTGGGACCGATACGTCGATCACAGATACGCAGTATTTT,CSVAGTDTSITDTQYF
once,NA,TRBV5-4,TRBJ2-2,TGTGCCAGCAGCTCGACAGAGGCCGGGGAGCTGTTTTTT,CASSSTEAGELFF
few,NA,TRBV5-1,TRBJ2-7,TGCGCCAGCAGCTTGGAGCCGACTCAGGTTACCTCCTACGAGCAGTACTTC,CASSLEPTQVTSYEQYF
many,TRBD1,TRBV6-5,TRBJ2-5,TGTGCCAGCAGTGACAGGGGGGGAGAGACCCAGTACTTC,CASSDRGGETQYF
many,TRBD2,TRBV25-1,TRBJ2-7,TGTGCCAGCAGTGAATATGGGGGGGTTAGCGAGCAGTACTTC,CASSEYGGVSEQYF
many,NA,TRBV5-1,TRBJ2-6,TGCGCCAGCAGCTTGGTAGAAACTGGGGCCAACGTCCTGACTTTC,CASSLVETGANVLTF
many,TRBD1,TRBV12-3/TRBV12-4,TRBJ1-6,TGTGCCAGCAGTTCCACTGGGACAGGGTTTGTTTCACCCCTCCACTTT,CASSSTGTGFVSPLHF
many,NA,TRBV20-1,TRBJ2-5,TGCAGTGCTAGTAGGACAGCCCAAGAGACCCAGTACTTC,CSASRTAQETQYF
few,NA,TRBV7-8,TRBJ1-5,TGTGCCAGCAGCTTGCGGGGGGGATTGGTTCAGCCCCAGCATTTT,CASSLRGGLVQPQHF
many,NA,TRBV6-2/TRBV6-3,TRBJ2-7,TGTGCCAGCTTACGACCGTTTAGTACCTACGAGCAGTACTTC,CASLRPFSTYEQYF
many,NA,TRBV6-1,TRBJ2-7,TGTGCCAGCACCGGAGATCCTCGCCGCGAGCAGTACTTC,CASTGDPRREQYF
many,NA,TRBV11-2,TRBJ2-7,TGTGCCAGCAGCTTAGCTTGGGGACAAGTCTACGAGCAGTACTTC,CASSLAWGQVYEQYF
many,NA,TRBV29-1,TRBJ2-1,TGCAGCGTTGATCTCCGCGGGGACTACAATGAGCAGTTCTTC,CSVDLRGDYNEQFF
NA,TRBD2,TRBV5-1,TRBJ2-3,TGCGCCAGCAGCCGTAGCGGGGGGGCAGGCACAGATACGCAGTATTTT,CASSRSGGAGTDTQYF
many,NA,TRBV6-5,TRBJ2-4,TGTGCCAGCAGTTACTCTGCGGAGGCCCAAAACATTCAGTACTTC,CASSYSAEAQNIQYF
few,NA,TRBV6-1,TRBJ2-1,TGTGCCAAAGAGTACAGGGCCACCAATGAGCAGTTCTTC,CAKEYRATNEQFF
many,NA,TRBV5-1,TRBJ2-3,TGCGCCAGCAGCTCAGAGGGGGATACGCAGTATTTT,CASSSEGDTQYF
many,NA,TRBV9,TRBJ2-1,TGTGCCAGCAGCGTAGCTGGGGACATTGTAAATGAGCAGTTCTTC,CASSVAGDIVNEQFF
few,NA,TRBV6-5,TRBJ2-7,TGTGCCAGCAATCCAGGCGGTCTCCCTTACGAGCAGTACTTC,CASNPGGLPYEQYF
many,NA,TRBV4-1,TRBJ2-7,TGCGCCAGCAGCCAAGGACTCCCCTACGAGCAGTACTTC,CASSQGLPYEQYF
many,NA,TRBV29-1,TRBJ2-7,TGCAGCGTTGAAGAGGCTACAACCTACGAGCAGTACTTC,CSVEEATTYEQYF
NA,TRBD2,TRBV7-9,TRBJ2-3,TGTGCCAGCAGCGGGGGGAGGGAGGGCACAGATACGCAGTATTTT,CASSGGREGTDTQYF
NA,NA,TRBV5-1,TRBJ2-3,TGCGCCAGCAGCTCGCGGGGTCTGACAGTACGCACAGATACGCAGTATTTT,CASSSRGLTVRTDTQYF
many,TRBD1,TRBV28,TRBJ1-2,TGTGCCAGCAGTTCCCCGGGACAGAACTATGGCTACACCTTC,CASSSPGQNYGYTF
many,NA,TRBV4-1,TRBJ2-3,TGCGCCAGCAGCCCCCAAGGGCCCTTCGATACGCAGTATTTT,CASSPQGPFDTQYF
once,TRBD1,TRBV5-3,TRBJ1-5,TGTGCCAGAAGCTCGAGCATACAGGGGGCAGAAAGCAATCAGCCCCAGCATTTT,CARSSSIQGAESNQPQHF
many,NA,TRBV7-2,TRBJ2-7,TGTGCCAGCAGCGCCAGGGCAGGGGACGAGCAGTACTTC,CASSARAGDEQYF
many,NA,TRBV6-5,TRBJ2-3,TGTGCCAGCAGACAGGAGGTTGGGAATACGCAGTATTTT,CASRQEVGNTQYF
many,NA,TRBV9,TRBJ1-1,TGTGCCAGCAGCGTAGTCCCCGCCGGGGGGTCGGACACTGAAGCTTTCTTT,CASSVVPAGGSDTEAFF
many,TRBD1,TRBV5-1,TRBJ1-2,TGCGCCAGCAGCTCTCCTGACAGGGGATCGTATGGCTACACCTTC,CASSSPDRGSYGYTF
many,NA,TRBV5-5,TRBJ1-1,TGTGCCAGCAGCTTGGGGGACAAGAGGACTGAAGCTTTCTTT,CASSLGDKRTEAFF
medium-sized,NA,TRBV5-1,TRBJ1-2,TGCGCCAGCAGCACGGCTCTCGATAACCATGGCTACACCTTC,CASSTALDNHGYTF
few,NA,TRBV5-1,TRBJ1-5,TGCGCCAGCAGCTTGAAACTGGGGCGAGAGCCATATAGCAATCAGCCCCAGCATTTT,CASSLKLGREPYSNQPQHF
many,TRBD1,TRBV10-3,TRBJ1-3,TGTGCCATCAGTAAACAACAGGGGGGTTCTGGAAACACCATATATTTT,CAISKQQGGSGNTIYF
many,NA,TRBV7-9,TRBJ2-7,TGTGCCAGCAGCCGTGGAGCTGAGCAGTACTTC,CASSRGAEQYF
NA,NA,TRBV5-4,TRBJ2-5,TGTGCCAGCAGCTTCGACTTACAAGAGACCCAGTACTTC,CASSFDLQETQYF
many,NA,TRBV5-1,TRBJ2-1,TGCGCCAGCAGCTTGGGTACAGGCGGACACAATGAGCAGTTCTTC,CASSLGTGGHNEQFF
many,TRBD2,TRBV5-1,TRBJ2-5,TGCGCCAGCAGCTTCACTAGCGGCCAAGAGACCCAGTACTTC,CASSFTSGQETQYF
NA,NA,TRBV5-1,TRBJ1-1,TGCGCCAGCAGCTCCTCGGACAGGAACACTGAAGCTTTCTTT,CASSSSDRNTEAFF
few,NA,TRBV5-1,TRBJ2-7,TGCGCCAGCAGCTTGTTAGGGATAGGGGCCTACGAGCAGTACTTC,CASSLLGIGAYEQYF
NA,NA,TRBV10-3,TRBJ1-1,TGTGCCATCAGAATGGGCCCGTCCATCGATGAAGCTTTCTTT,CAIRMGPSIDEAFF
many,NA,TRBV28,TRBJ1-1,TGTGCCAGTGGGAGGGGGACTGAAGCTTTCTTT,CASGRGTEAFF
many,TRBD1,TRBV28,TRBJ2-7,TGTGCCAGCAGACGGGACAGGGGTGTCCTCTACGAGCAGTACTTC,CASRRDRGVLYEQYF
many,NA,TRBV4-2,TRBJ2-6,TGTGCCAGCAGCTTTAAAGGGACGGGGAATAGGGGGGCCAACGTCCTGACTTTC,CASSFKGTGNRGANVLTF